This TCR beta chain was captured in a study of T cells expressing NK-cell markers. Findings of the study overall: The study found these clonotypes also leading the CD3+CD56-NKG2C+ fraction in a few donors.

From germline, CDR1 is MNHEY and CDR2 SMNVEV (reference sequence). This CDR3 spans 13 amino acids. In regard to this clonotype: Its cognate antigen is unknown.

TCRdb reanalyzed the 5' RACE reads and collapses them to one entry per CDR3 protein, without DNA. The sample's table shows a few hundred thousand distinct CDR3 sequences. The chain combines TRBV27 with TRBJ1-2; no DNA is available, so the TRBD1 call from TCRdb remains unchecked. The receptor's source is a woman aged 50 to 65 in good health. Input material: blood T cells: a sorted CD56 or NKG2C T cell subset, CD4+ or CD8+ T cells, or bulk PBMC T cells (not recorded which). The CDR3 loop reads CASSIQSGAGCTF.